This T cell receptor (beta chain) was captured by sequencing in a study of T cells in women clearing cervical HPV infection (dated by TCRdb to about 2018). About the full investigation: The cases were 20 to 25 women with histologically confirmed HPV16-related CIN3 or worse, and 2 of these cases were invasive cancers. The roughly 25 controls were women who cleared a single incident HPV16 infection within 12 months without developing precancer or cancer. A median age of nearly 35 years was observed in cases versus 38 in controls, and no significant differences in baseline characteristics were found. In the parent cohort, approximately 9,900 women aged 18 or older were enrolled in Guanacaste, Costa Rica, during 1993 to 1994 and then followed for under nine years. This exploratory proof-of-principle case-control study, nested within the Guanacaste HPV Natural History Study in Costa Rica, compared TCR repertoires among women with different cervical HPV16 outcomes. HLA typing was available for only a few women, so HLA type could not be excluded as a confounder. Five blinded duplicates per group were added as quality controls, giving 60 or so samples: some 50 participants and approximately ten replicates. Cases and controls were matched on year of sample collection and on age within five years. Blood from cases was collected at the visit where the lesion was first found, while blood from controls was collected once the infection could no longer be detected. For cases, a median interval of roughly 150 days, with an interquartile range of about 85 to 200 days, was observed between lesion detection and blood sampling. The paper as a whole reports these results and caveats: The cross-sectional design could not show whether associations preceded infection or resulted from it; effector/memory subsets and HPV-specific T cells were not isolated. TCR repertoire richness was significantly higher in CIN3+ cases than in controls across sequencing depths, while evenness did not differ. TRBV6-7 relative abundance was lower in cases than in controls (about 0.099% versus 0.16%; Bonferroni P = 0.0008). Because T-cell numbers per sample were unknown, differences in richness could reflect varying T-cell content rather than repertoire biology. Random forest classifiers combining richness and V gene abundances distinguished cases from controls with an estimated AUC of about 0.79.

TCR beta CDR3 regions were amplified by multiplex PCR from an average of roughly 1.3 ug genomic DNA per sample using the immunoSEQ assay. Primer bias was corrected in the assay by using a complete synthetic TCR repertoire to establish an amplification baseline. The amplicons were sequenced on the Illumina platform. In the authors' own workflow: Sequences were error-corrected by clustering with frequency ratios and a modified nearest-neighbor algorithm and were then analyzed in the immunoSEQ Analyzer with IMGT gene definitions. At each rarefaction depth, TCR richness and evenness were averaged over 20 rarefaction repeats, and samples with fewer sequences than the depth were excluded. Wilcoxon rank sum tests with FDR correction were used to compare V, D and J gene relative abundances between the groups. Blinded duplicates gave an intraclass correlation of around 96% for TCR richness and an average of approximately 83% across around 70 gene segments. Entries here come from immuneACCESS through TCRdb and include only in-frame sequences with V and J called. Some clones fail to appear in such tables; in the studies checked, an unresolved V gene covers under half of the shortfall, and the cause of the remainder is unknown. V and J calls and clone size are copied from that table; D and trimming were computed from the DNA. The sample table includes approximately 35,000 clones. The top ten clonotypes cover roughly 7.2% of the sample.

Looking up the germline V gene yields CDR1 SGHVS and CDR2 FNYEAQ. Spanning cysteine to phenylalanine, the CDR3 consists of 15 amino acids. The DNA has 36 bases, all within the CDR3, and is read from base 1. After removal of 4 bases from V and 1 base from J, the junction retains 4 bases not matched to a gene. Every participant had a single incident cervical HPV16 infection, and women with prevalent HPV16 infections were excluded. Cervical HPV DNA was detected with MY09/MY11 PCR, and genotyping was done with dot-blot hybridization. Approximately 16 mL of heparinized blood were centrifuged, and the buffy coat was split into aliquots, frozen at -30 degrees C, and then kept at -80 degrees C. Genomic DNA was extracted from buffy coat specimens using QIAGEN kits. With respect to this clone: There is no known antigen for this receptor. The read comes to an end 3 residues before the CDR3 does, leaving the germline J gene to fill in the end.

This chain joins TRBV7-6 to TRBJ2-1; 7 of the junction bases match TRBD1. The TCR originated in a woman between 18 and 70 years old with a cervical HPV16 infection that either progressed to CIN3+ or cleared (not recorded which). Sequenced sample: blood buffy coat. The sequenced CDR3 bases are TGTGCCAGCAGCTACAGGGGAGTTTCCTACAATGAG. This translates into CASSYRGVSYNE. The full CDR3 is CASSYRGVSYNEQFF.